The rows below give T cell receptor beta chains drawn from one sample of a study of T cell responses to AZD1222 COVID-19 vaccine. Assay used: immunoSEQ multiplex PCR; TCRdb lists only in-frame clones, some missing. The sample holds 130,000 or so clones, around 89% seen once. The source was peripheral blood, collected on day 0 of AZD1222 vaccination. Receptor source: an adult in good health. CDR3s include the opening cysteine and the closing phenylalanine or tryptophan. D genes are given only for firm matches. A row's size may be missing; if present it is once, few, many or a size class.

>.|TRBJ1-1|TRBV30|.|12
CAWNYRDTEAFF
TGTGCCTGGAACTACAGGGACACTGAAGCTTTCTTT
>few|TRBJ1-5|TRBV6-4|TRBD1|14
CASTRDRPNQPQHF
TGTGCCAGCACCCGGGACAGGCCCAATCAGCCCCAGCATTTT
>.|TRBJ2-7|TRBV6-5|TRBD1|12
CATRGRNYEQYF
TGTGCCACCAGGGGGAGAAACTACGAGCAGTACTTC
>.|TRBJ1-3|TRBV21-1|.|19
CASSKAAFRSGASGNTIYF
TGTGCCAGCAGCAAAGCCGCCTTCAGATCAGGGGCCTCTGGAAACACCATATATTTT
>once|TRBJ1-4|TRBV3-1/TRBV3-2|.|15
CASSQLAGNREKLFF
TGTGCCAGCAGCCAATTGGCAGGGAACCGTGAAAAACTGTTTTTT
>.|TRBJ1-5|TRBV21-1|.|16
CASSKERQGYNQPQHF
TGTGCCAGCAGCAAGGAAAGGCAGGGTTACAATCAGCCCCAGCATTTT
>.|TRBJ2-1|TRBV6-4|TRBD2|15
CASSLKTSGALEQFF
TGTGCCAGCAGCCTAAAGACTAGCGGGGCCCTTGAGCAGTTCTTC
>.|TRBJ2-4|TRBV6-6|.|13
CASRNGAGGTEYF
TGTGCCAGCAGGAACGGGGCAGGGGGGACTGAGTACTTC
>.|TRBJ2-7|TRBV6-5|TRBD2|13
CASRTGGSYEQYF
TGTGCCAGCAGAACGGGGGGCTCCTACGAGCAGTACTTC
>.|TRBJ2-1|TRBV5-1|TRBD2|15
CASSSAGGSYNEQFF
TGCGCCAGCAGCTCCGCGGGGGGGTCCTACAATGAGCAGTTCTTC
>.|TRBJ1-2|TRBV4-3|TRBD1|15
CASSQRTGGTYGYTF
TGCGCCAGCAGCCAACGGACAGGGGGCACCTATGGCTACACCTTC
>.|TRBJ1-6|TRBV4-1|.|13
CASSQVPDSPLHF
TGCGCCAGCAGCCAAGTTCCGGATTCACCCCTCCACTTT
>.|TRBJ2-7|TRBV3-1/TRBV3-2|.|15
CASSPLGSGLYEQYF
TGTGCCAGCAGCCCCCTTGGTAGCGGCCTATACGAGCAGTACTTC
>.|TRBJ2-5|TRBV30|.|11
CAWAAGETQYF
TGTGCCTGGGCGGCGGGGGAGACCCAGTACTTC
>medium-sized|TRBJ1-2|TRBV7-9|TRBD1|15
CASSLLDRGDYGYTF
TGTGCCAGCAGCTTATTGGACAGGGGGGACTATGGCTACACCTTC
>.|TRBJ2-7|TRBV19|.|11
CASSDRDEQYF
TGTGCCAGTAGTGACCGAGACGAGCAGTACTTC
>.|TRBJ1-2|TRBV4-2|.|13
CASSQEWDYGYTF
TGTGCCAGCAGCCAGGAGTGGGACTATGGCTACACCTTC
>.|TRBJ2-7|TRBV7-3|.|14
CASSPGPGRDEQYF
TGTGCCAGCAGCCCGGGACCCGGGCGTGACGAGCAGTACTTC
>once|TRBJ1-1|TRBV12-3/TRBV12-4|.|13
CASSLGGAAEAFF
TGTGCCAGCAGTTTAGGGGGGGCCGCTGAAGCTTTCTTT
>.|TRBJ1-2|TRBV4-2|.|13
CASSQAGNYGYTF
TGTGCCAGCAGCCAAGCAGGGAACTATGGCTACACCTTC
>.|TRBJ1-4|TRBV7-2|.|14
CASSLGVRGEKLFF
TGTGCCAGCAGCTTAGGGGTACGGGGTGAAAAACTGTTTTTT
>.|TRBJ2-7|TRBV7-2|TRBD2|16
CASSLAGTSGSYEQYF
TGTGCCAGCAGCTTAGCCGGGACTAGCGGTAGCTACGAGCAGTACTTC
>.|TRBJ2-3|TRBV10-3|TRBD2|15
CAISQGGGASDTQYF
TGTGCCATCAGCCAAGGCGGGGGGGCCTCAGATACGCAGTATTTT
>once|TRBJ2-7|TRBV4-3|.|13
CASGAVGGAEQYF
TGCGCCAGCGGGGCGGTAGGCGGGGCCGAGCAGTACTTC
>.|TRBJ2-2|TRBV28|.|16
CASSYARGRGTGELFF
TGTGCCAGCAGTTATGCCCGGGGGCGGGGCACCGGGGAGCTGTTTTTT
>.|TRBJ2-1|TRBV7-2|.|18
CASSSLWRGTGLDNEQFF
TGTGCCAGCAGCTCCTTGTGGCGGGGGACAGGACTCGACAATGAGCAGTTCTTC
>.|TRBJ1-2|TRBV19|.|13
CASSRGQDYGYTF
TGTGCCAGTAGTCGCGGGCAGGACTATGGCTACACCTTC
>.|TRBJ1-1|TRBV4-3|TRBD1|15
CASSQADRENTEAFF
TGCGCCAGCAGCCAAGCAGACAGGGAGAACACTGAAGCTTTCTTT
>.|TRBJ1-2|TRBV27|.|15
CASTDSGRGTIGYTF
TGTGCCAGCACGGACTCAGGTAGGGGAACCATTGGCTACACCTTC
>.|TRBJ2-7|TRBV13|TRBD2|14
CASSSTSEHYEQYF
TGTGCCAGCAGCTCGACTAGCGAACACTACGAGCAGTACTTC
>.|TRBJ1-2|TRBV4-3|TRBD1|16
CASSQEGLEGAAGYTF
TGCGCCAGCAGCCAAGAGGGACTGGAGGGGGCTGCTGGCTACACCTTC
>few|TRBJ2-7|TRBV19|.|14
CASSEQNLGVEQYF
TGTGCCAGTAGTGAACAGAATCTGGGTGTCGAGCAGTACTTC
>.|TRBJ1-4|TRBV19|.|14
CASTDRAYGGKLFF
TGTGCCAGTACAGACCGTGCTTACGGCGGAAAACTGTTTTTT
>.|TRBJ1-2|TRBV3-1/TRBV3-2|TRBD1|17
CASSQAPGTGGLGGYTF
TGTGCCAGCAGCCAAGCCCCCGGGACAGGGGGCCTTGGTGGCTACACCTTC
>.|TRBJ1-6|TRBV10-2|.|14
CASSESSVNSPLHF
TGCGCCAGCAGTGAGTCCTCGGTTAATTCACCCCTCCACTTT